Below, 18 T cell receptor beta chains from the same sample are listed, as sequenced in a study of lymphopenia after photon versus proton radiotherapy. Here immunoSEQ multiplex PCR was the method, and the copy in TCRdb shows in-frame clones only, minus some. The sample includes roughly 38,000 clones, around nine tenths seen only once; the top ten take 15%. The sequencing here drew on peripheral blood, taken from a patient treated with photon-based radiotherapy. These receptors all come from a man aged 55 to 70 with cholangiocarcinoma.

This sequence joins TRBV19 and TRBJ2-2, with TRBD1 matching over 12 bases. The CDR3 spans 14 residues. Unmatched junction bases numbered 3, after V lost 5 bases and J lost 8 bases. Germline V gives CDR1 LNHDA, CDR2 SQIVND (reference sequence). In DNA, the CDR3 is TGTGCCAGTAGTTTGGGACAGGGGGCAGGGGAGCTGTTTTTT. Amino acid sequence: CASSLGQGAGELFF.

This clone was seen once. One end of the junction fails to match germline, which may point to a read error. This chain links TRBV9 with TRBJ2-2; D is uncertain. Germline V gene data show CDR1 as SGDLS and CDR2 as YYNGEE. This CDR3 spans 13 amino acids. The CDR3 spells CASSVGNPGELFF. Here the CDR3 DNA reads TGTGCCAGCAGCGTAGGGAACCCCGGGGAGCTGTTTTTT.

The V gene is TRBV9, the J gene TRBJ2-3; 12 bases are shared with TRBD2. The J segment lost 2 bases and the V segment lost 5 bases, leaving 9 bases of the junction unmatched. Germline V gives CDR1 SGDLS, CDR2 YYNGEE. The CDR3 has 17 residues. CDR3 residues: CASSGFSSGRVTDTQYF. The CDR3 bases are TGTGCCAGCAGTGGCTTCTCTAGCGGGAGGGTCACAGATACGCAGTATTTT.

The CDR3 coding sequence is TGTGCCAGCAGCCTCGGGGGTACCGGGGAGCTGTTTTTT. It codes for CASSLGGTGELFF. This chain joins TRBV28 and TRBJ2-2; D may be TRBD2 (6 bases). The CDR3 spans 13 residues. Trimming left V 6 bases short and J 5 bases short, with 10 bases between. The germline gives CDR1 MDHEN, CDR2 SYDVKM.

V gene TRBV27 combines with J gene TRBJ1-2; D may be TRBD1 (6 bases). The CDR3 spans 14 residues. Germline loops: CDR1 MNHEY, CDR2 SMNVEV (reference sequence). Trimming removed 0 bases at V and 8 bases at J, with 13 bases between. The CDR3 nucleotides read TGTGCCAGCAGTTTATCAGGGGGTACAGACGGCTACACCTTC. The encoded protein is CASSLSGGTDGYTF.

J is TRBJ2-5 and V is TRBV5-1, with 10 bases lining up with TRBD1. V dropped 0 bases and J dropped 4; count of bases not matched to a gene: 3. CDR1 is SGHRS, CDR2 YFSETQ, per germline. The CDR3 runs to 15 residues. The CDR3 sequence is CASSLDRTGGETQYF. The CDR3 DNA follows: TGCGCCAGCAGCTTGGACAGGACAGGGGGAGAGACCCAGTACTTC.

V and J are TRBV5-1 and TRBJ1-5; a possible D gene is TRBD1 (6 bases). Germline V gives CDR1 SGHRS, CDR2 YFSETQ. The ends were cut back, 6 bases at V and 0 bases at J, with 25 bases in the middle. This CDR3 comprises 19 residues. The CDR3 region has the DNA TGCGCCAGCAAAAACAAACGGACAGAAGGCACTTATAGCAATCAGCCCCAGCATTTT. Encoded protein: CASKNKRTEGTYSNQPQHF.

Details on this clone: Other DNA sequences in this sample translate to the same CDR3. This rearrangement joins TRBV19 to TRBJ2-7; 11 bases match TRBD1. The CDR3 has 13 residues. V shed 6 bases, J shed 7 bases, and the junction held 5 bases outside the gene matches. The germline CDR1 and CDR2 sequences are LNHDA and SQIVND (reference sequence). CDR3 in DNA: TGTGCCAGTAGCCGGGGGACAGGGGGGGAGCAGTACTTC. The encoded protein is CASSRGTGGEQYF.

This chain uses TRBV7-9 with TRBJ1-2; no reliable D call. CDR3 length equals 14 residues. CDR1 SEHNR and CDR2 FQNEAQ come from the germline V gene (reference sequence). The ends were cut back, 5 bases at V and 2 bases at J, with 12 bases in the middle. CDR3 region: CASSEVTGNYGYTF. The CDR3 coding sequence is TGTGCCAGCAGCGAAGTCACTGGGAACTATGGCTACACCTTC.

The rearrangement links TRBV13 to TRBJ2-1; 9 bases line up with TRBD2. The germline CDR1 and CDR2 sequences are PRHDT and FYEKMQ (reference sequence). Germline trimming cut 1 base from V and 0 bases from J; bases unmatched to any gene: 10. CDR3 length: 19 residues. The CDR3 sequence is CASSLVGSGRFASYNEQFF. DNA of the CDR3: TGTGCCAGCAGCTTAGTGGGTAGCGGGAGATTTGCCTCCTACAATGAGCAGTTCTTC.

As for this clone: At one boundary the junction diverges from the germline segment, which might be a read error. The rearrangement joins TRBV28 to TRBJ1-2; possibly TRBD1 for D (5 bases). From germline, CDR1 is MDHEN and CDR2 SYDVKM. The CDR3 has 11 amino acids. CDR3 sequence (DNA): TGTGCCAGCAGTTTACTGGGCGGGACGGCCTTC. It is translated as CASSLLGGTAF.

V gene TRBV10-3 combines with J gene TRBJ2-7; no firm D call. Germline assignment: CDR1 ENHRY and CDR2 SYGVKD. V dropped 0 bases and J dropped 4 bases, with 7 bases sitting between them. This CDR3 has 13 residues. The CDR3 bases are TGTGCCATCAGTGAGTCTGTGCTATACGAGCAGTACTTC. Translating gives CAISESVLYEQYF.

J is TRBJ2-3 and V is TRBV5-1; 8 positions match TRBD2. V lost 1 base to trimming and J lost 4 bases; unmatched junction nucleotides: 5. CDR3 size: 15 residues. CDR1 and CDR2 (germline): SGHRS, YFSETQ. CDR3 sequence: CASSLKAGAADTQYF. CDR3 in DNA: TGCGCCAGCAGCTTGAAAGCGGGAGCCGCAGATACGCAGTATTTT.

The V gene is TRBV9, the J gene TRBJ2-7; perhaps TRBD1 as D (6 bases). Germline loops: CDR1 SGDLS, CDR2 YYNGEE. The CDR3 totals 14 residues. V was cut by 3 bases and J by 2 bases, with 12 bases left in between. The DNA of the CDR3 is TGTGCCAGCAGCGCATCAGGGGCTCCCTACGAGCAGTACTTC. Its translation is CASSASGAPYEQYF.

The chain carries TRBV7-2 and TRBJ1-2; the match to TRBD1 covers 9 bases. This CDR3 contains 15 residues. Germline lookup yields CDR1 SGHTA and CDR2 FQGNSA. V gave up 1 base and J gave up 5 bases; unmatched junction bases: 5. Written as DNA, the CDR3 is TGTGCCAGCAGCTTAGACAGGGGGCGAGAGTATGGCTACACCTTC. It yields the protein CASSLDRGREYGYTF.

The V gene is TRBV7-2, the J gene TRBJ2-7, with 15 bases fitting TRBD2. The junction had 5 bases not matched to a gene; V was cut back by 3 bases and J by 5 bases. The CDR3 loop spans 16 amino acids. CDR1 SGHTA and CDR2 FQGNSA come from the germline V gene. CDR3 region: CASSLGLAGGLDEQYF. For the CDR3, the DNA is TGTGCCAGCAGCTTGGGACTAGCGGGGGGCCTCGACGAGCAGTACTTC.

The rearrangement links TRBV9 to TRBJ2-1; 7 bases are a match to TRBD2. In germline, CDR1 is SGDLS, CDR2 YYNGEE. The CDR3 extends over 15 amino acids. V lost 7 bases and J lost 7; bases outside the gene matches: 14. The CDR3 is CASGLWASGENEQFF. The CDR3 bases are TGTGCCAGCGGCCTTTGGGCTAGCGGAGAGAATGAGCAGTTCTTC.

This clone was counted once. The chain couples TRBV11-2 to TRBJ2-1; 8 bases agree with TRBD2. This CDR3 has 15 residues. J lost 4 bases, V lost 3 bases, and 5 bases had no gene match. CDR1 and CDR2 from the germline V gene are SGHAT and FQNNGV. The CDR3 nucleotides read TGTGCCAGCAGCTTTAAACTAGCGGAGTACAATGAGCAGTTCTTC. Translating it yields CASSFKLAEYNEQFF.